The 5 T cell receptor beta chains below come from one sample, sequenced in a study of blood T cell repertoires in COVID-19. Repertoires were generated with immunoSEQ multiplex PCR, while TCRdb's copy carries only in-frame clones and drops some. The sample contains 200,000 to 250,000 clones, about 85% of which appear only once. The sequenced sample was PBMCs or T cells enriched from blood (not recorded which). Receptor source: a man between 25 and 39 years old who had recovered from COVID-19.

The rearrangement joins TRBV7-9 to TRBJ2-7, with 9 bases aligning to TRBD2. The germline V gene encodes CDR1 SEHNR and CDR2 FQNEAQ (reference sequence). After removal of 4 bases from V and 0 bases from J, the junction contained 1 base not matched to a gene. The CDR3 loop spans 14 amino acids. In nucleotides, the CDR3 is TGTGCCAGCAGCTCTAGCGGGAACTCCTACGAGCAGTACTTC. Translation: CASSSSGNSYEQYF.

The V and J genes are TRBV18 and TRBJ1-1; 11 bases line up with TRBD1. This CDR3 has 16 residues. V dropped 0 bases and J dropped 4; count of bases not matched to a gene: 4. Germline lookup yields CDR1 KGHSH and CDR2 LQKENI. In DNA, the CDR3 is TGTGCCAGCTCACCACCCTTCGGGACAGGGGGCACTGAAGCTTTCTTT. Protein sequence: CASSPPFGTGGTEAFF.

The rearrangement links TRBV19 to TRBJ1-4; 7 nucleotides match TRBD1. Per germline, CDR1 LNHDA and CDR2 SQIVND (reference sequence). The V segment lost 6 bases and the J segment 8 bases; nucleotides outside the gene matches: 15. CDR3 length equals 16 residues. Here the CDR3 DNA reads TGTGCCAGTAGAAACCTCGCGGGGACAGCAAAGGAAAAACTGTTTTTT. Its protein is CASRNLAGTAKEKLFF.

In the case of this clone: Other nucleotide sequences in the sample specify the same CDR3. The chain employs TRBV5-1 and TRBJ1-3, with unresolved D. The CDR3 runs 13 residues. The germline V gene has CDR1 SGHRS and CDR2 YFSETQ. Trimming removed 2 bases at V and 3 bases at J, with 6 bases between. The CDR3 bases are TGCGCCAGCAGCTTCGGGAGTGGAAACACCATATATTTT. It encodes CASSFGSGNTIYF.

This clone was seen a handful of times. The J gene is TRBJ2-5, the V gene TRBV14; D gene unclear. The CDR3 is made up of 15 amino acids. V dropped 1 base and J dropped 5 bases, with 14 bases sitting between them. Germline CDR1 reads SGHDN; CDR2 reads FVKESK. The CDR3 here is CASSQASPRSETQYF. Written as DNA, the CDR3 is TGTGCCAGCAGCCAAGCCTCCCCGCGGTCGGAGACCCAGTACTTC.